The source of this T cell receptor (beta chain) is a study of cytomegalovirus exposure and HLA in healthy donors. Study results and limitations: A later analysis found common viral pathogens apparently linked to several of the most significant clusters. A later analysis found most CMV-associated TCR beta chains apparently HLA-restricted.

Researchers ran the PCR with 60 Vbeta and 13 Jbeta primers. Data came from immunoSEQ multiplex PCR; TCRdb stores just in-frame clones and leaves some out. This specimen shows tens of thousands of clones; the ten leading clones hold 5.5% to 6%. On this clone itself: The antigen is unknown.

CDR3 size: 11 residues. Germline CDR1 is SGHRS and CDR2 is YFSETQ. Sequenced input: PBMCs. This clonotype was sampled from a human donor in good health. The V gene is TRBV5-1, the J gene TRBJ2-5, with 8 bases fitting TRBD1. The J call is uncertain, as TRBJ2-7 better fits the DNA end. The CDR3 loop reads CASKQGGEQYF. CDR3 nucleotides: TGCGCCAGCAAACAGGGGGGCGAGCAGTACTTC.